The 32 T cell receptor beta chains presented below share a single source sample, sequenced in a study of blood T cell repertoires in COVID-19. The repertoire was sequenced with immunoSEQ multiplex PCR; TCRdb's copy has only in-frame clones and lacks some. The sample consists of fewer than 85,000 clones, around nine tenths of them appearing once. The sequencing input was peripheral blood. Receptors originate from a human donor in a cohort sampled during active COVID-19.

This chain connects TRBV9 to TRBJ1-5, with 9 bases identical to TRBD1. The CDR3 has 15 amino acids. J gave up 4 bases and V 3 bases, and 5 bases lay outside the gene matches. CDR1 SGDLS and CDR2 YYNGEE come from the germline V gene. The DNA for the CDR3 is TGTGCCAGCAGCGGGACAGGGGACACAAATCAGCCCCAGCATTTT. Encoded protein: CASSGTGDTNQPQHF.

The chain joins TRBV11-2 to TRBJ2-7; 8 bases line up with TRBD2. This CDR3 region has 16 residues. CDR1 SGHAT and CDR2 FQNNGV come from the germline V gene. V was pared by 1 base and J by 5 bases, with 10 bases of the junction left unmatched. Here the CDR3 DNA reads TGTGCCAGCAGCTTAGTAGCGGGGAGAATCGTCCACGAGCAGTACTTC. It is translated as CASSLVAGRIVHEQYF. Drawing the rest from reference TRBV11-2 and TRBJ2-7, the complete variable domain is EAGVAQSPRYKIIEKRQSVAFWCNPISGHATLYWYQQILGQGPKLLIQFQNNGVVDDSQLPKDRFSAERLKGVDSTLKIQPAKLEDSAVYLCASSLVAGRIVHEQYFGPGTRLTVT.

This clone showed up just once. The chain joins TRBV28 to TRBJ1-4; TRBD1 is a possible D gene (6 bases). Per the germline V gene, CDR1 is MDHEN and CDR2 is SYDVKM. Trimming cost V 3 bases and J 4 bases, with 12 bases left between them. The CDR3 runs 15 residues. The CDR3 reads CASSLLGQINEKLFF. CDR3 sequence (DNA): TGTGCCAGCAGTTTGTTAGGACAGATTAATGAAAAACTGTTTTTT.

The V and J genes are TRBV6-5 and TRBJ2-7; 8 bases fit TRBD1. V was pared by 6 bases and J by 5 bases, with 9 bases of the junction left unmatched. The CDR3 extends over 14 amino acids. Germline lookup yields CDR1 MNHEY and CDR2 SVGAGI. The CDR3 DNA sequence: TGTGCCAGCAGCGGACAGGGAAGGGTCCACGAGCAGTACTTC. Encoded protein: CASSGQGRVHEQYF.

CDR3 sequence (DNA): TGTGCCAGCAGTTCGGACAGAACAACTAATGAAAAACTGTTTTTT. This encodes CASSSDRTTNEKLFF. V gene TRBV6-6 combines with J gene TRBJ1-4; the D gene is possibly TRBD1 (6 bases). Trimming cost V 4 bases and J 0 bases, with 9 bases left between them. The CDR3 has 15 residues. CDR1 and CDR2 from the germline V gene are MNHNY and SVGAGI (reference sequence).

The chain couples TRBV11-2 to TRBJ2-3, with D unresolved. Trimming removed 4 bases from V and 4 bases from J, with 9 bases in between. CDR1 and CDR2 (germline): SGHAT, FQNNGV. CDR3 length: 13 amino acids. In DNA form, the CDR3 reads TGTGCCAGCAGCTCTCTCCAGGCAGATACGCAGTATTTT. It encodes CASSSLQADTQYF.

The rearrangement joins TRBV27 to TRBJ2-7, with TRBD1 matching over 8 bases. Germline trimming cut 3 bases from V and 1 base from J; bases unmatched to any gene: 5. CDR3 length: 15 residues. Germline assignment: CDR1 MNHEY and CDR2 SMNVEV (reference sequence). The CDR3 DNA reads as TGTGCCAGCAGTTTCCGGGACAGGTCTTCCTACGAGCAGTACTTC. It specifies CASSFRDRSSYEQYF.

V is TRBV6-5 and J is TRBJ1-5; D is unresolved. Trimming removed 8 bases from V and 0 bases from J, with 11 bases in between. Germline V gives CDR1 MNHEY, CDR2 SVGAGI. This CDR3 has 14 amino acids. This CDR3 is CASGSPYSNQPQHF. CDR3 coding DNA: TGTGCCAGCGGGAGCCCCTATAGCAATCAGCCCCAGCATTTT.

This chain links TRBV5-4 with TRBJ2-7; the D gene is possibly TRBD1 (6 bases). The CDR3 is 17 residues long. V lost 4 bases to trimming and J lost 7 bases, with 27 bases between them. CDR1 is SGHNT, CDR2 YYREEE, per germline (reference sequence). CDR3 residues: CASSRSSSLQGSVEQYF. The DNA for the CDR3 is TGTGCCAGCAGCAGAAGCTCCTCTCTACAGGGTTCGGTGGAGCAGTACTTC.

This chain links TRBV19 with TRBJ2-7; D possibly corresponds to TRBD2 (5 bases). The CDR3 consists of 15 residues. CDR1 and CDR2 (germline): LNHDA, SQIVND (reference sequence). V was pared by 1 base and J by 3 bases, with 13 bases between. The CDR3 DNA sequence: TGTGCCAGTAGTATAGCGGACTCGTTGGGCTACGAGCAGTACTTC. Translating gives CASSIADSLGYEQYF.

V gene TRBV5-6 combines with J gene TRBJ1-5, with a weak D call TRBD1 (5 bases). CDR1 is SGHDT, CDR2 YYEEEE, per germline. V was trimmed by 4 bases and J by 2 bases, leaving 7 bases between them. There are 13 residues in the CDR3. The CDR3 protein is CASSQGGNQPQHF. In DNA form, the CDR3 reads TGTGCCAGCAGCCAAGGGGGCAATCAGCCCCAGCATTTT.

This clone was observed a single time. The chain is built from TRBV7-6 and TRBJ2-7, with 9 bases fitting TRBD1. CDR3 length equals 15 residues. The germline gives CDR1 SGHVS, CDR2 FNYEAQ. V was pared by 2 bases and J by 2 bases, with 4 bases of the junction left unmatched. The CDR3 loop is CASSLTGTGTYEQYF. DNA of the CDR3: TGTGCCAGCAGCTTAACCGGGACAGGGACCTACGAGCAGTACTTC. The complete variable domain, with remaining parts taken from reference TRBV7-6 and TRBJ2-7, reads GAGVSQSPRYKVTKRGQDVALRCDPISGHVSLYWYRQALGQGPEFLTYFNYEAQQDKSGLPNDRFSAERPEGSISTLTIQRTEQRDSAMYRCASSLTGTGTYEQYFGPGTRLTVT.

In DNA, the CDR3 is TGTGCCAGTAGCCTGGACAGGGGGATGAATGAGCAGTTCTTC. It translates to CASSLDRGMNEQFF. This rearrangement joins TRBV19 to TRBJ2-1; TRBD1 matches 10 bases. Germline V lookup: CDR1 LNHDA, CDR2 SQIVND (reference sequence). This CDR3 is built from 14 residues. Trimming at V came to 6 bases and at J to 7 bases, leaving 6 bases not matched to a gene.

The genes are TRBV2 and TRBJ2-7; 11 nucleotides match TRBD1. V dropped 8 bases and J dropped 5; count of bases not matched to a gene: 5. Germline values: CDR1 SNHLY, CDR2 FYNNEI. The CDR3 is 13 residues long. The CDR3 nucleotides read TGTGCCAGCGGACAGGGGGCTGGGGACGAGCAGTACTTC. It is translated as CASGQGAGDEQYF.

The chain joins TRBV5-5 to TRBJ1-1, with TRBD1 as a possible D gene (5 bases). This CDR3 spans 13 amino acids. Trimming removed 3 bases from V and 5 bases from J, with 11 bases in between. Germline lookup yields CDR1 SGHKS and CDR2 YYEKEE (reference sequence). The CDR3 nucleotides read TGTGCCAGCAGCTGGGACTGGGGGACTGAAGCTTTCTTT. This sequence encodes CASSWDWGTEAFF.

The chain links TRBV11-2 to TRBJ1-2; 7 nucleotides line up with TRBD1. CDR1 and CDR2 from the germline V gene are SGHAT and FQNNGV. This CDR3 has 13 amino acids. V lost 5 bases to trimming and J lost 4 bases; unmatched junction nucleotides: 4. The DNA for the CDR3 is TGTGCCAGCAGCCCTGGGACAGTCTATGGCTACACCTTC. Its translation is CASSPGTVYGYTF.

This clone was counted once. The chain combines TRBV6-5 with TRBJ1-1, with a weak D call TRBD1 (5 bases). V lost 10 bases and J 4 bases, leaving 19 bases between the germline ends. The CDR3 sequence is 14 residues long. CDR1 is MNHEY, CDR2 SVGAGI, per germline. CDR3 nucleotides: TGTGCCACTCGGGGCGGGGGTCGGCGCACTGAAGCTTTCTTT. Its protein product is CATRGGGRRTEAFF.

The chain uses TRBV7-2 and TRBJ1-5; D unresolved. The V end was cut by 2 bases, the J end by 9 bases, with 8 bases between. CDR1 SGHTA and CDR2 FQGNSA come from the germline V gene. The CDR3 sequence is 12 residues long. In DNA form, the CDR3 reads TGTGCCAGCAGCTTAAGTCCCGGGCCCCAGCATTTT. It codes for CASSLSPGPQHF.

The chain uses TRBV11-2 and TRBJ2-1; weak D call: TRBD2 (6 bases). Per the germline V gene, CDR1 is SGHAT and CDR2 is FQNNGV. CDR3 size: 16 residues. The V gene lost 5 bases and the J gene lost 5 bases, with 19 bases spanning the gap. CDR3: CASSRRRDFRDNEQFF. As DNA, the CDR3 is TGTGCCAGCAGCCGTCGGCGGGACTTTCGCGACAATGAGCAGTTCTTC.

V gene TRBV27 combines with J gene TRBJ2-7, with D possibly matching TRBD1 (6 bases). The germline V gene encodes CDR1 MNHEY and CDR2 SMNVEV (reference sequence). V was shortened by 5 bases and J by 0 bases, with 17 bases between the two germline ends. This CDR3 has 16 amino acids. DNA for the CDR3: TGTGCCAGCAGTCTCCGGGGACACCCCAGCTCCTACGAGCAGTACTTC. As protein: CASSLRGHPSSYEQYF.

The V gene is TRBV27, the J gene TRBJ2-7; a weak D match, TRBD2 (5 bases). Deletions cut 2 bases from V and 0 bases from J, with 8 bases between. The CDR3 has 14 amino acids. CDR1 is MNHEY and CDR2 is SMNVEV in the germline V gene (reference sequence). CDR3 in amino acids: CASSLIRGSYEQYF. CDR3 coding DNA: TGTGCCAGCAGTTTAATCCGGGGCTCCTACGAGCAGTACTTC.

The rearrangement joins TRBV2 to TRBJ1-2, with D possibly being TRBD1 (5 bases). V was clipped by 2 bases and J by 7 bases, with 14 bases between them. The germline V gene has CDR1 SNHLY and CDR2 FYNNEI. The CDR3 is made up of 14 amino acids. The CDR3, as DNA: TGTGCCAGCAGTGAATTGGCCAGGGAAATTGGCTACACCTTC. Protein product: CASSELAREIGYTF.

The V and J genes are TRBV5-6 and TRBJ1-1; 9 nucleotides line up with TRBD1. CDR1 and CDR2 (germline): SGHDT, YYEEEE. V lost 2 bases, J lost 3 bases, and 5 bases stayed unmatched. This CDR3 is 15 amino acids long. CDR3 sequence: CASSLLDRGDTEAFF. The CDR3 bases are TGTGCCAGCAGCTTATTGGACAGGGGAGACACTGAAGCTTTCTTT.

This clone has a handful of counts. This chain joins TRBV25-1 and TRBJ2-1; D may be TRBD1 (5 bases). Trimming cost V 2 bases and J 2 bases, with 16 bases left between them. Germline CDR1 MGHDK, CDR2 SYGVNS. This CDR3 spans 17 amino acids. The CDR3 loop is CASSESLDIPTYNEQFF. The CDR3, as DNA: TGTGCCAGCAGTGAAAGTCTGGACATACCTACCTACAATGAGCAGTTCTTC.

The gene calls are TRBV6-6 and TRBJ1-1; 8 bases fit TRBD1. Germline V gene sequence: CDR1 MNHNY, CDR2 SVGAGI (reference sequence). J was trimmed by 6 bases and V by 0 bases; bases with no gene match: 6. The length of the CDR3 is 15 residues. The CDR3, as DNA: TGTGCCAGCAGTTACTCAGGACAGGGTACCGCTGAAGCTTTCTTT. As protein: CASSYSGQGTAEAFF.

The CDR3 DNA reads as TGTGCCAGTAGTTCTCGGACAGGACTAAATTCTAATTCACCCCTCCACTTT. It specifies CASSSRTGLNSNSPLHF. V is TRBV19 and J is TRBJ1-6; 7 nucleotides match TRBD1. The CDR3 length is 17 residues. Looked up from germline, CDR1 is LNHDA and CDR2 is SQIVND (reference sequence). The junction had 13 bases not matched to a gene; V was cut back by 5 bases and J by 6 bases.

The V and J genes are TRBV5-6 and TRBJ2-5; the D gene is possibly TRBD2 (5 bases). The V end lost 0 bases, the J end lost 5 bases, and 14 bases lay between the germline ends. The CDR3 sequence is 15 residues long. Germline V gene data show CDR1 as SGHDT and CDR2 as YYEEEE. Written as DNA, the CDR3 is TGTGCCAGCAGCTTGGTTCTGTGGAAGCGGGAGACCCAGTACTTC. Protein: CASSLVLWKRETQYF.

The chain has TRBV9 and TRBJ2-7, with 7 bases aligning to TRBD2. Germline V gives CDR1 SGDLS, CDR2 YYNGEE. The trim removed 4 bases at V and 5 bases at J, leaving 9 bases unmatched. The CDR3 spans 14 residues. This CDR3 reads CASSPSGGLNEQYF. The CDR3, as DNA: TGTGCCAGCAGCCCTTCGGGGGGTCTGAACGAGCAGTACTTC.

The chain carries TRBV7-6 and TRBJ2-6; no definite D call. CDR1 is SGHVS and CDR2 is FNYEAQ in the germline V gene. V lost 0 bases, J lost 2 bases, and 5 bases lay in between. This CDR3 region has 15 residues. CDR3 sequence reads: CASSLAGAGANVLTF. The CDR3 DNA is TGTGCCAGCAGCTTAGCGGGCGCTGGGGCCAACGTCCTGACTTTC. The full variable domain, its missing parts supplied by reference TRBV7-6 and TRBJ2-6, is GAGVSQSPRYKVTKRGQDVALRCDPISGHVSLYWYRQALGQGPEFLTYFNYEAQQDKSGLPNDRFSAERPEGSISTLTIQRTEQRDSAMYRCASSLAGAGANVLTFGAGSRLTVL.

Written as DNA, the CDR3 is TGTGCCAGCAGCGATAGCGGGAACAAAAACATTCAGTACTTC. It is translated as CASSDSGNKNIQYF. The chain uses TRBV7-9 and TRBJ2-4, with 8 bases that match TRBD2. This CDR3 spans 14 amino acids. Unmatched junction bases numbered 3, after V lost 5 bases and J lost 3 bases. The germline V gene has CDR1 SEHNR and CDR2 FQNEAQ (reference sequence). The complete variable domain, with remaining parts taken from reference TRBV7-9 and TRBJ2-4, reads DTGVSQNPRHKITKRGQNVTFRCDPISEHNRLYWYRQTLGQGPEFLTYFQNEAQLEKSRLLSDRFSAERPKGSFSTLEIQRTEQGDSAMYLCASSDSGNKNIQYFGAGTRLSVL.

The rearrangement uses TRBV11-2 and TRBJ1-4; possible D gene TRBD1, 5 bases. CDR3 size: 17 residues. Germline V gene lookup returns CDR1 SGHAT and CDR2 FQNNGV. V shed 5 bases and J shed 8 bases, with 24 bases lying between them. The CDR3 region is CASSTQRDQAGGEKLFF. DNA of the CDR3: TGTGCCAGCAGCACCCAAAGGGACCAGGCCGGAGGGGAAAAACTGTTTTTT.

The sample holds one count of this clone. The J gene is TRBJ1-2, the V gene TRBV6-5; tentatively, D is TRBD1 (6 bases). The V gene's germline CDR1 is MNHEY and CDR2 SVGAGI. The V gene lost 6 bases and the J gene lost 6 bases, with 17 bases spanning the gap. The CDR3 sequence is 14 residues long. The CDR3, as DNA: TGTGCCAGCAGCCGAGGTCCAGGGGATAATGGCTACACCTTC. Translated, it gives CASSRGPGDNGYTF.